This T cell receptor beta chain emerged from a study of CD8+ T cells in alopecia areata. Treatment of the sample: oral pan-JAK inhibitor, 5-10 mg twice daily. After isolation, RNA underwent reverse transcription to generate cDNA as the sequencing template. This table comes from immunoSEQ multiplex PCR, and its TCRdb copy is limited to in-frame clones, with some not included. The sample has 150,000 to 250,000 clones; over 45% are singletons. Here the sequenced sample was CD4+ T cells sorted from blood, taken at week 24, from a patient treated with tofacitinib. This TCR was sampled from a human donor with alopecia areata.

The CDR3 loop reads CASSPGPADTQYF. CDR3 DNA sequence: TGTGCCAGCAGCCCCGGACCGGCAGATACGCAGTATTTT. The chain links TRBV11-2 to TRBJ2-3; D call uncertain. Germline assignment: CDR1 SGHAT and CDR2 FQNNGV. V lost 5 bases, J lost 4 bases, and 10 bases lay in between. The CDR3 loop spans 13 amino acids.